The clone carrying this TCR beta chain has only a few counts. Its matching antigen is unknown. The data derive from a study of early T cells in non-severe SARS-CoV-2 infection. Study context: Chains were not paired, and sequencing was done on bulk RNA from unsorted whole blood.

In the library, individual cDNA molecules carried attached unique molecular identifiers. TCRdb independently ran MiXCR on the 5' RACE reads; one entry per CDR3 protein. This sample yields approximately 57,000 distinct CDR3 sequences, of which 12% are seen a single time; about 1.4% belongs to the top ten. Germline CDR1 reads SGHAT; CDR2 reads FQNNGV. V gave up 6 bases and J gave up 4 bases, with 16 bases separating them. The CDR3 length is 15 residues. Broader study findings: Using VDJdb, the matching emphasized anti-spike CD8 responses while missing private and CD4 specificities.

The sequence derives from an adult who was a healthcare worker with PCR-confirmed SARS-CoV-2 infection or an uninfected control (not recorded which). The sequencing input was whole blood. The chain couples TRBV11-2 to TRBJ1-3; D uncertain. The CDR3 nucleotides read TGTGCCAGCAGTTCAATCCAAAAGAGGGGAAACACCATATATTTT. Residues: CASSSIQKRGNTIYF.